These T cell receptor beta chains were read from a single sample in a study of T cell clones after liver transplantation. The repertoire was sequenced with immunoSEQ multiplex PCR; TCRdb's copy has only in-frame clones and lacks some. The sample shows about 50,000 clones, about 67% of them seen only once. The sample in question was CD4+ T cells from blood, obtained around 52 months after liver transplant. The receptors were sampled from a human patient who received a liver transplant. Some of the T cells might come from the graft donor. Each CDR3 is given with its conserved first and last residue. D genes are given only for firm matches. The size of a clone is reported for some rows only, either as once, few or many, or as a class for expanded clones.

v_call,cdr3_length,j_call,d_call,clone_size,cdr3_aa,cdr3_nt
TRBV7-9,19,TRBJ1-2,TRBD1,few,CASSSTRGTGDSPRGGYTF,TGTGCCAGCAGCTCAACTAGGGGGACCGGGGACAGTCCAAGGGGTGGCTACACCTTC
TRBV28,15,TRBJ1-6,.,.,CASRSAGRSNSPLHF,TGTGCCAGCAGATCGGCGGGACGGTCTAATTCACCCCTCCACTTT
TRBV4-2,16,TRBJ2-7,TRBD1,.,CASSQDLTGRGYEQYF,TGTGCCAGCAGCCAAGACCTGACAGGGAGAGGCTACGAGCAGTACTTC
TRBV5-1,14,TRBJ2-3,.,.,CASSLYDLTDTQYF,TGCGCCAGCAGCTTGTACGATCTCACAGATACGCAGTATTTT
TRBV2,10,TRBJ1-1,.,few,CASIQVRAFF,TGTGCCAGCATTCAAGTTAGAGCTTTCTTT
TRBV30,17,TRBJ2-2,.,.,CAWMPLRGFGSTGELFF,TGTGCCTGGATGCCCCTTAGGGGTTTCGGGAGCACCGGGGAGCTGTTTTTT
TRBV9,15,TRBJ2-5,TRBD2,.,CASSASGASEETQYF,TGTGCCAGCAGCGCCAGCGGGGCCAGTGAGGAGACCCAGTACTTC
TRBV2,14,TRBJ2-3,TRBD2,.,CASTGGIETDTQYF,TGTGCCAGCACGGGGGGAATTGAGACAGATACGCAGTATTTT
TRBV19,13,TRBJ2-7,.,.,CASSMNPDYEQYF,TGTGCCAGTAGTATGAATCCCGACTACGAGCAGTACTTC
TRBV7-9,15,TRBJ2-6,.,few,CASSRGGLRANVLTF,TGTGCCAGCAGCCGCGGGGGCCTAAGGGCCAACGTCCTGACTTTC
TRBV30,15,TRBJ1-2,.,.,CAWSPPDSRPRGYTF,TGTGCCTGGAGTCCCCCGGACTCCCGCCCGCGTGGCTACACCTTC